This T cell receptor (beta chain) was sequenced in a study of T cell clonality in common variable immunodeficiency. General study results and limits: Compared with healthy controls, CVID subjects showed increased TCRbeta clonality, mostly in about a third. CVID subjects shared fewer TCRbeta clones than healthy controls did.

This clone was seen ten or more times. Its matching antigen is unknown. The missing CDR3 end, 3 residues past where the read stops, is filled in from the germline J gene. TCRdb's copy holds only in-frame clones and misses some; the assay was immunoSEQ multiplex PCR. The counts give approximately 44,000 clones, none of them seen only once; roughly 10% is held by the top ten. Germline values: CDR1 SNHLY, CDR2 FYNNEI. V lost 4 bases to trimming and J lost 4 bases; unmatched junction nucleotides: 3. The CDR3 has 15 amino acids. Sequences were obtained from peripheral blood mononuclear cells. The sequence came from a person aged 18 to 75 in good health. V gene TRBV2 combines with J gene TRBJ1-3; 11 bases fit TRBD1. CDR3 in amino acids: CASSVDRGLGNTIYF. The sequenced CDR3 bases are TGTGCCAGCAGTGTGGACAGGGGGCTAGGAAACACC.